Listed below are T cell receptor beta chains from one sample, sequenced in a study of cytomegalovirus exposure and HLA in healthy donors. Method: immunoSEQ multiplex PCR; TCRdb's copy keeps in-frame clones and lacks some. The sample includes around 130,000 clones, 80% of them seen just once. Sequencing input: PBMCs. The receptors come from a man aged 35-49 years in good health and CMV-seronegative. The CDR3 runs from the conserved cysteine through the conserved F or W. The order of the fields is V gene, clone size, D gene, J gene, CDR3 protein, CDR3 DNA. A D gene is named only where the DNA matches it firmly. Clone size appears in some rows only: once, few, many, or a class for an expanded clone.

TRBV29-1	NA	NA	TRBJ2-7	CSASKTHEQYF	TGCAGCGCCTCTAAAACCCACGAGCAGTACTTC
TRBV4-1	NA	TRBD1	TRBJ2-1	CASSQDPGQGATYNEQFF	TGCGCCAGCAGCCAAGACCCGGGACAGGGGGCTACCTACAATGAGCAGTTCTTC
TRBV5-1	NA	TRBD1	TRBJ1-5	CASSFGQGGQPQHF	TGCGCCAGCAGCTTCGGACAGGGTGGGCAGCCCCAGCATTTT
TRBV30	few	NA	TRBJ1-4	CAWKAGRGAGYEKLFF	TGTGCCTGGAAAGCTGGGCGGGGGGCAGGCTATGAAAAACTGTTTTTT
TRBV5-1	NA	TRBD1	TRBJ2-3	CASSLEDRGDTDTQYF	TGCGCCAGCAGCTTGGAGGACAGGGGGGATACAGATACGCAGTATTTT
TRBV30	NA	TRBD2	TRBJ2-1	CAWSGPGLAGERGHEQFF	TGTGCCTGGAGTGGTCCAGGACTAGCGGGGGAAAGGGGCCATGAGCAGTTCTTC
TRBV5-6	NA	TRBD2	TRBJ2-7	CASSLGGSSYEQYF	TGTGCCAGCAGCTTGGGCGGGAGCTCCTACGAGCAGTACTTC
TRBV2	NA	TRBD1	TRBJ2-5	CASSEVTGEETQYF	TGTGCCAGCAGTGAAGTCACAGGGGAAGAGACCCAGTACTTC
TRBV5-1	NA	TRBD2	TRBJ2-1	CASRLSGRLVDEQFF	TGCGCCAGCAGACTTAGCGGGAGACTTGTCGATGAGCAGTTCTTC
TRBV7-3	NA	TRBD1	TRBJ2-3	CASSYRGLSTDTQYF	TGTGCCAGCAGCTACAGGGGGCTGAGCACAGATACGCAGTATTTT
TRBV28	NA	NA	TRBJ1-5	CASTEDSNSNQPQHF	TGTGCCAGCACCGAGGACAGTAATAGCAATCAGCCCCAGCATTTT